This T cell receptor (beta chain) was captured by sequencing in a study of graft-versus-host responses after intestinal transplantation. Study background: Isolated intestinal, liver-intestinal, or multivisceral transplants were what recipients had.

As for this clone: What it binds is not known.

V was shortened by 1 base and J by 5 bases, with 14 bases between the two germline ends. This CDR3 contains 16 residues. CDR1 and CDR2 from the germline V gene are SGHNT and YENEEA. Only in-frame clones appear in the TCRdb table, and some are missing; sequencing was by immunoSEQ multiplex PCR. This repertoire shows some 110,000 clones, roughly 84% found once; its top ten account for over 0.7%. The J gene is TRBJ2-2, the V gene TRBV11-3; possible D gene TRBD2, 6 bases. This specimen was unstimulated CD4+ T cells sorted from spleen or lymph node cells, taken before intestinal transplant. This sequence was found in a human donor who received an intestinal transplant. The CDR3 reads CASSLGGNRGTGELFF. CDR3 in DNA: TGTGCCAGCAGCTTAGGCGGGAATCGGGGGACCGGGGAGCTGTTTTTT.